The 16 T cell receptor beta chains below all came from one sample that was sequenced in a study of shared clonotypes between healthy human individuals. Sequencing was performed with immunoSEQ multiplex PCR; in TCRdb, only in-frame clones are kept and a portion is missing. The table has about 600,000 clones, roughly 98% seen once; the top ten hold 0.25% to 0.35%. Selected positively for CCR7 and CD45RO-negative, naive CD8 cells excluded terminally differentiated effector memory CD45RA+ cells. Sequences were obtained from naive CD8+ T cells sorted from blood. The receptors stem from a man aged 25-45 years in good health.

This sequence joins TRBV9 and TRBJ2-7; D ambiguous. Germline V gene data show CDR1 as SGDLS and CDR2 as YYNGEE. The CDR3 totals 14 residues. Trimming removed 2 bases at V and 0 bases at J, with 9 bases between. The CDR3 DNA reads TGTGCCAGCAGCGTCTCTATCTCCTCCTACGAGCAGTACTTC. Amino acid sequence: CASSVSISSYEQYF.

This chain's CDR3 is CASSQLGVTETQYF. For the CDR3, the DNA is TGTGCCAGCAGCCAGCTGGGGGTGACAGAGACCCAGTACTTC. The gene calls are TRBV7-6 and TRBJ2-5, with D perhaps given as TRBD1 or TRBD2 (5 bases each). The V gene's germline CDR1 is SGHVS and CDR2 FNYEAQ. The CDR3 is 14 residues long. V was pared by 5 bases and J by 4 bases, with 14 bases between.

The rearrangement links TRBV5-4 to TRBJ2-1; 15 positions match TRBD2. Trimming cost V 9 bases and J 14 bases; bases outside gene matches: 12. This CDR3 has 14 amino acids. Per germline, CDR1 SGHNT and CDR2 YYREEE (reference sequence). CDR3 protein: CAIPQGLAGGREFF. The CDR3 nucleotides are TGTGCCATCCCCCAGGGACTAGCGGGGGGTCGGGAGTTCTTC.

The chain combines TRBV16 with TRBJ1-2; D is unresolved. Trimming shortened V by 0 bases and J by 4 bases, and 9 bases separated the two germline ends. Germline V gene data show CDR1 as KGHSY and CDR2 as FQNENV. This CDR3 is built from 14 residues. The CDR3 loop reads CASSQSHGPYGYTF. CDR3 nucleotide sequence: TGTGCCAGCAGCCAATCACACGGCCCCTATGGCTACACCTTC.

V is TRBV29-1 and J is TRBJ1-1; perhaps TRBD1 as D (6 bases). Germline CDR1 SQVTM, CDR2 ANQGSEA. The CDR3 sequence is 10 residues long. Trimming took 6 bases from V and 11 from J, leaving 13 bases between them. The CDR3 region is CSVETGRAFF. The CDR3 nucleotides read TGCAGCGTCGAAACAGGGCGGGCTTTCTTT.

This sequence joins TRBV10-2 and TRBJ2-7; TRBD1 matches at 9 bases. V lost 8 bases, J lost 4 bases, and 12 bases stayed unmatched. CDR1 is WSHSY and CDR2 is SAAADI in the germline V gene. CDR3 size: 15 residues. CDR3 coding DNA: TGCGCCAGCCGAAAAGACAGGGGGGGTTTTTACGAGCAGTACTTC. This gives the protein CASRKDRGGFYEQYF.

The rearrangement joins TRBV28 to TRBJ1-5; D gene ambiguous. The CDR3 runs 20 residues. Germline-derived CDR1 and CDR2 are MDHEN and SYDVKM. Trimming took off 6 bases at V and 0 bases at J, with 27 bases between the two ends. As DNA, the CDR3 is TGTGCCAGCAGCGATGTCCTGGGGTTCGTCCTAGGATATAGCAATCAGCCCCAGCATTTT. Its translation is CASSDVLGFVLGYSNQPQHF.

The gene calls are TRBV4-3 and TRBJ1-2; 7 bases match TRBD1. Germline CDR1 LGHNA, CDR2 YSLEER. V was clipped by 4 bases and J by 6 bases; unmatched bases: 11. The CDR3 loop spans 15 amino acids. The CDR3 loop reads CASSPGTVLPDGYTF. The DNA of the CDR3 is TGCGCCAGCAGCCCAGGGACAGTCCTCCCTGATGGCTACACCTTC.

The J gene is TRBJ2-7, the V gene TRBV7-8; TRBD2 is a possible D gene (5 bases). The CDR3 is 16 amino acids. The V gene's germline CDR1 is SGHVS and CDR2 FQNEAQ. V was clipped by 3 bases and J by 0 bases, with 15 bases between them. CDR3 sequence reads: CASSLTPGLSSYEQYF. DNA of the CDR3: TGTGCCAGCAGCTTGACTCCCGGACTTAGCTCCTACGAGCAGTACTTC.

The gene calls are TRBV18 and TRBJ2-7, with 7 bases matching TRBD1. Germline assignment: CDR1 KGHSH and CDR2 LQKENI. The CDR3 has 17 residues. V dropped 5 bases and J dropped 2; count of bases not matched to a gene: 15. The CDR3 nucleotides are TGTGCCAGCTCATTTGACAGGGCTCTAGGCCCCACCTACGAGCAGTACTTC. This gives the protein CASSFDRALGPTYEQYF.

The rearrangement links TRBV30 to TRBJ1-1; 7 bases fit TRBD1. The CDR3 length is 14 residues. With 4 bases clipped from V and 0 bases from J, the junction kept 5 bases outside the gene matches. CDR1 is GTSNPN and CDR2 is SVGIG in the germline V gene (reference sequence). The DNA for the CDR3 is TGTGCCTGGAACCCGGGACAGATGAACACTGAAGCTTTCTTT. This translates into CAWNPGQMNTEAFF.

This clone occurred once. V gene TRBV4-1 combines with J gene TRBJ2-1; D ambiguous. The CDR3 sequence is 13 residues long. V was trimmed by 1 base and J by 6 bases, leaving 7 bases between them. Per the germline V gene, CDR1 is MGHRA and CDR2 is YSYEKL. The CDR3 region has the DNA TGCGCCAGCAGCCAAGTGGTCGGCAATGAGCAGTTCTTC. It codes for CASSQVVGNEQFF.

This chain uses TRBV28 with TRBJ2-1; possibly TRBD1 for D (5 bases). The CDR3 spans 17 residues. V lost 5 bases, J lost 0 bases, and 17 bases lay in between. In germline, CDR1 is MDHEN, CDR2 SYDVKM. DNA for the CDR3: TGTGCCAGCAGTCCCCTAGGACACCTGAGCTCCTACAATGAGCAGTTCTTC. This codes for CASSPLGHLSSYNEQFF.

In this sample, this clone turned up once. The rearrangement links TRBV14 to TRBJ2-7; 11 bases are a match to TRBD2. The CDR3 is 15 residues long. V dropped 2 bases and J dropped 2; count of bases not matched to a gene: 2. Germline CDR1 SGHDN, CDR2 FVKESK. CDR3 sequence (DNA): TGTGCCAGCAGCCAAACGACTAGCGGGACCTACGAGCAGTACTTC. This translates into CASSQTTSGTYEQYF.

CDR3 amino acids: CSGLRVGPNEQFF. CDR3 DNA sequence: TGCAGCGGCCTCAGGGTTGGGCCCAATGAGCAGTTCTTC. The rearrangement links TRBV29-1 to TRBJ2-1, with D possibly TRBD1 on 5 matching bases. V lost 7 bases to trimming and J lost 6 bases, with 16 bases between them. Germline CDR1 and CDR2: SQVTM and ANQGSEA. The CDR3 runs to 13 residues.

Of note for this clone: Other DNA sequences of this sample code for an identical CDR3. The chain uses TRBV7-9 and TRBJ2-7, with D perhaps matching TRBD1 (6 bases). Deletions cut 2 bases from V and 3 bases from J, with 8 bases between. CDR3 length: 13 residues. The germline V gene encodes CDR1 SEHNR and CDR2 FQNEAQ (reference sequence). CDR3 residues: CASSLRGSYEQYF. CDR3 sequence (DNA): TGTGCCAGCAGCTTAAGGGGGAGCTACGAGCAGTACTTC.